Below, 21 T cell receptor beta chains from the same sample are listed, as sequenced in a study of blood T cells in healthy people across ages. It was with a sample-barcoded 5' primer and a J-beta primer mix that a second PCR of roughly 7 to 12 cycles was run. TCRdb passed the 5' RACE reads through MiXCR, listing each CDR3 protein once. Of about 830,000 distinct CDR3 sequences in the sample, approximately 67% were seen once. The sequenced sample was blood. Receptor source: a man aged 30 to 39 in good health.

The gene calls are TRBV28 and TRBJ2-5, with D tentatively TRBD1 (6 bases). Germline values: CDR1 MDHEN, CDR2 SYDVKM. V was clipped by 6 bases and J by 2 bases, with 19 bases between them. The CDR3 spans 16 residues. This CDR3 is CASSFRRQVAQETQYF. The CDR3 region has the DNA TGTGCCAGCAGCTTTCGCCGACAGGTCGCACAAGAGACCCAGTACTTC.

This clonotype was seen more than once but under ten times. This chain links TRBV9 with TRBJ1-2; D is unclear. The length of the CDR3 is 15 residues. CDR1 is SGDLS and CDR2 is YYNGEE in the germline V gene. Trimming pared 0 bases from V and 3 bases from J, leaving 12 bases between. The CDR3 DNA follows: TGTGCCAGCAGCGTAGCTCGGGATTTGGACTATGGCTACACCTTC. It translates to CASSVARDLDYGYTF. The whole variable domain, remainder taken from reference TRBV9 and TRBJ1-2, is DSGVTQTPKHLITATGQRVTLRCSPRSGDLSVYWYQQSLDQGLQFLIQYYNGEERAKGNILERFSAQQFPDLHSELNLSSLELGDSALYFCASSVARDLDYGYTFGSGTRLTVV.

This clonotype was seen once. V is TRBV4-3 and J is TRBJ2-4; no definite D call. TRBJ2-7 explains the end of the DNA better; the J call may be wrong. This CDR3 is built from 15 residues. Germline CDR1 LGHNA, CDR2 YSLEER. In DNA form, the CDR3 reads TGCGCCAGCAGCCGCAGCTCTCCCTACCAAGGCGAGCAGTACTTC. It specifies CASSRSSPYQGEQYF.

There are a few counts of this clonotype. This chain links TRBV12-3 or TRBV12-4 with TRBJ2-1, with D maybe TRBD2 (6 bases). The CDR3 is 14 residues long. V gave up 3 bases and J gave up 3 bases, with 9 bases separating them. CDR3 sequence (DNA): TGTGCCAGCAGTTTGGTGGGGGGCTACAATGAGCAGTTCTTC. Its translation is CASSLVGGYNEQFF.

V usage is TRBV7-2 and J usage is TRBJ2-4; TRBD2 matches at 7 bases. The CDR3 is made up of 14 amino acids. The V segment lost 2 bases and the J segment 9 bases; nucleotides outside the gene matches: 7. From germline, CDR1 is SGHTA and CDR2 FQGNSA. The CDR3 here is CASSLYPGEGIQYF. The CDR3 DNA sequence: TGTGCCAGCAGCTTATATCCGGGGGAGGGCATTCAGTACTTC.

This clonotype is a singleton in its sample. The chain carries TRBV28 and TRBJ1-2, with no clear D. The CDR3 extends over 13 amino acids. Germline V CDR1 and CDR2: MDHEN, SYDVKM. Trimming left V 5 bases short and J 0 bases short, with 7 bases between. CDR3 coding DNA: TGTGCCAGCAGTCAGACGTCTAACTATGGCTACACCTTC. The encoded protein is CASSQTSNYGYTF.

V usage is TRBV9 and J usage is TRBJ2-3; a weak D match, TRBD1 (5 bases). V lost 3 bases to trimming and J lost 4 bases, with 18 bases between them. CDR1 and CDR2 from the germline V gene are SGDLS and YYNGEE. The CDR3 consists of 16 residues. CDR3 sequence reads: CASSDDSLPAADTQYF. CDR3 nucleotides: TGTGCCAGCAGCGATGACAGCCTCCCGGCCGCAGATACGCAGTATTTT.

The CDR3 DNA sequence: TGTGCCAGCTCACCACAGGGGAACAGGGCCACAGATACGCAGTATTTT. Amino acids: CASSPQGNRATDTQYF. This chain connects TRBV18 to TRBJ2-3; possibly TRBD1 for D (6 bases). Germline loops: CDR1 KGHSH, CDR2 LQKENI. CDR3 length: 16 residues. V shed 1 base and J shed 2 bases, with 13 bases lying between them.

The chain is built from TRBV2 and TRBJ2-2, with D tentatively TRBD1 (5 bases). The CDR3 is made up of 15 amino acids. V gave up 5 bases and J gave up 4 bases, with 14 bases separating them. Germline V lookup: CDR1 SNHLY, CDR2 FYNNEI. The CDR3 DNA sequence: TGTGCCAGCAGTCCCCCCGACAGCGTCACCGGGGAGCTGTTTTTT. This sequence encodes CASSPPDSVTGELFF.

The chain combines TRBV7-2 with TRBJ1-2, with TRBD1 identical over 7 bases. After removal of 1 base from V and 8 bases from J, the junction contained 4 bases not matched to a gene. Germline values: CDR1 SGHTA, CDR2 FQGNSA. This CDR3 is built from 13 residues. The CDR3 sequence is CASSLEGARGYTF. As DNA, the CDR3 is TGTGCCAGCAGCTTAGAGGGGGCCCGGGGCTACACCTTC. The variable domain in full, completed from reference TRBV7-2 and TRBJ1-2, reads GAGVSQSPSNKVTEKGKDVELRCDPISGHTALYWYRQSLGQGLEFLIYFQGNSAPDKSGLPSDRFSAERTGGSVSTLTIQRTQQEDSAVYLCASSLEGARGYTFGSGTRLTVV.

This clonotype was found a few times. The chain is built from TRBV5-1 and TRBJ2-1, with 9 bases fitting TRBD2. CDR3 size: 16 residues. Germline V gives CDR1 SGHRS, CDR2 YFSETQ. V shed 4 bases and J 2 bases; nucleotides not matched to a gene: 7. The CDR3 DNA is TGCGCCAGCAGCGATAAAGCGGGGGGCGCCTACAATGAGCAGTTCTTC. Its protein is CASSDKAGGAYNEQFF.

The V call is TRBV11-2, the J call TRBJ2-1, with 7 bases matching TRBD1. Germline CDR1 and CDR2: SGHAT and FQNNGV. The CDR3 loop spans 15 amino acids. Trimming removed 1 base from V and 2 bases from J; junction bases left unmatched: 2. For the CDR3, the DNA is TGTGCCAGCAGCTTAGCACAGGGGACCTACAATGAGCAGTTCTTC. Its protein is CASSLAQGTYNEQFF.

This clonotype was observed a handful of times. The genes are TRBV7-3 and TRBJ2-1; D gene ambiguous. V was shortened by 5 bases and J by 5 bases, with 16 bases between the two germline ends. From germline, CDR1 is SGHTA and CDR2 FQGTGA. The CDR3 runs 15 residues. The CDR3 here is CASSLSNGPHNEQFF. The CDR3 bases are TGTGCCAGCAGCCTTTCCAATGGTCCCCACAATGAGCAGTTCTTC.

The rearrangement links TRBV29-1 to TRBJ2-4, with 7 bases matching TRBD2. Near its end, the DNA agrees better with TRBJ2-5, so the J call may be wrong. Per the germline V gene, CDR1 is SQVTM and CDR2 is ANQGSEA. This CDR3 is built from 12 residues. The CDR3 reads CSVGLAEETQYF. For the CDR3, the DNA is TGCAGCGTTGGACTAGCCGAAGAGACCCAGTACTTC.

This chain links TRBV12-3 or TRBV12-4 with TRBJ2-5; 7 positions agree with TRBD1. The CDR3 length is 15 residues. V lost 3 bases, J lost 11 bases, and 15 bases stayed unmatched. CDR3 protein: CASSLSGTVAYGQYF. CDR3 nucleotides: TGTGCCAGCAGTTTGTCCGGGACAGTAGCCTACGGGCAGTACTTC.

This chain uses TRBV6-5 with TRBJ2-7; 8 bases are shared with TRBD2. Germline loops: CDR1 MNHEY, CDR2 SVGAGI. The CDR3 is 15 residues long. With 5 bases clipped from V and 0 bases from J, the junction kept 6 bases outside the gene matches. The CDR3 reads CASSRLATSSYEQYF. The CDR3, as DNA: TGTGCCAGCAGTCGACTAGCGACCAGCTCCTACGAGCAGTACTTC.

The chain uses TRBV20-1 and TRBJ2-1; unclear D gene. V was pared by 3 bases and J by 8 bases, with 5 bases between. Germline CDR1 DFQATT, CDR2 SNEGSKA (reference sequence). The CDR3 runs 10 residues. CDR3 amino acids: CSASDHEQFF. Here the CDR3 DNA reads TGCAGTGCTAGCGACCATGAGCAGTTCTTC.

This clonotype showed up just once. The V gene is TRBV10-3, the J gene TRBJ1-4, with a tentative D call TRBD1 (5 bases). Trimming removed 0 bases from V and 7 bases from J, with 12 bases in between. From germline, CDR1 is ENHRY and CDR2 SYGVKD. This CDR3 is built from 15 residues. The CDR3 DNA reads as TGTGCCATCAGTGAGTCTGGGGCAACCGGTGAAAAACTGTTTTTT. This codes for CAISESGATGEKLFF.

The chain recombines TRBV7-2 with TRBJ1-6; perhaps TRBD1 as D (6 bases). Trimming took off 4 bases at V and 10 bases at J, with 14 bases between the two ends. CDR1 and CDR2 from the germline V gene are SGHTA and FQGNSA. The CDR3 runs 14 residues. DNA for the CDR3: TGTGCCAGCAGCTCCCCAACAGGGCAGTCACCCCTCCACTTT. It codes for CASSSPTGQSPLHF.

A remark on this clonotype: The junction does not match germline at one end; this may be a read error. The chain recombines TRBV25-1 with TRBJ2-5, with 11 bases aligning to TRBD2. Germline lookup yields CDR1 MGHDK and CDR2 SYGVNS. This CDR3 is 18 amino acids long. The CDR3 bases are TGTGCCAGCAGTTCAACTAGCGGGGGTCCCCTCTGGCAAGAGACCCAGTACTTT. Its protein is CASSSTSGGPLWQETQYF.

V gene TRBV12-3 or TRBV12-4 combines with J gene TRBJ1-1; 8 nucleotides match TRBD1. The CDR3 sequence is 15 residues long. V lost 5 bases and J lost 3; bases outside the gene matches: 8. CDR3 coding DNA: TGTGCCAGCAGTCACACAGGGGGATGGTACACTGAAGCTTTCTTT. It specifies CASSHTGGWYTEAFF.